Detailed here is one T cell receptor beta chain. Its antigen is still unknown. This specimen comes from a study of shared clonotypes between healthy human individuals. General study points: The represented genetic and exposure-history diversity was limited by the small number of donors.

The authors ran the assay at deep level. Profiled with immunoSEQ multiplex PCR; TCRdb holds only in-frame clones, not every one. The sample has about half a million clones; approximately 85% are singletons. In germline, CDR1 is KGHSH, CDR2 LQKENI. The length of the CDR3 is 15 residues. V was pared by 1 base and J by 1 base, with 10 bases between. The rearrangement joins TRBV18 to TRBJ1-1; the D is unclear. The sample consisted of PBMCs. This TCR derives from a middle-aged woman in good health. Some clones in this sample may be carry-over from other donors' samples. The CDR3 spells CASSPRRDRNTEAFF. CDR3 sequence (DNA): TGTGCCAGCTCACCACGTAGAGACCGGAACACTGAAGCTTTCTTT.